This T cell receptor (beta chain) was sequenced for a study of cytomegalovirus exposure and HLA in healthy donors. Study background: A subsequent analysis reported that the 120 or so validation repertoires were produced on the same platform that had also been used for the roughly 700 first-cohort repertoires. Whole-study results and caveats: Through in vitro validation, three CMV-associated chains were shown to be specific for CMV antigens. Cytomegalovirus-associated TCR beta chains were listed, numbering roughly 150.

A word on this clone: Its antigen is unknown.

Separate from the roughly 670-subject first cohort, the roughly 120-subject validation cohort was the one that the donors belonged to. The data were produced by immunoSEQ multiplex PCR, yet TCRdb's version contains in-frame clones alone and is incomplete. Found here are 55,000 to 70,000 clones, almost 95% of them singletons; the top ten hold approximately 5.3%. Trimming cost V 3 bases and J 8 bases, with 10 bases left between them. Germline V CDR1 and CDR2: GTSNPN, SVGIG (reference sequence). The length of the CDR3 is 11 residues. Sequencing used PBMCs. This rearrangement joins TRBV30 to TRBJ1-2, with a weak D call TRBD1 (5 bases). This TCR was sampled from a man between 18 and 29 years old in good health and CMV-seropositive. The DNA of the CDR3 is TGTGCCTGGAGCGGGGGGGGAGGCTACACCTTC. Protein: CAWSGGGGYTF. Together with reference TRBV30 and TRBJ1-2, the CDR3 gives the full variable domain: SQTIHQWPATLVQPVGSPLSLECTVEGTSNPNLYWYRQAAGRGLQLLFYSVGIGQISSEVPQNLSASRPQDRQFILSSKKLLLSDSGFYLCAWSGGGGYTFGSGTRLTVV.